This is a list of T cell receptor beta chains from one sample in a study of blood T cell repertoires in COVID-19. Sequencing was performed with immunoSEQ multiplex PCR; in TCRdb, only in-frame clones are kept and a portion is missing. This table holds around 200,000 clones, roughly 84% found once. Sequencing was carried out using peripheral blood. The receptors originated from a man aged 40-49 years with active or convalescent COVID-19. Each CDR3 is given with its conserved first and last residue. D genes are given only for firm matches. For some rows the clone size is stated as once, few or many, or as a class when expanded; others skip it.

V gene,D gene,clone size,J gene,CDR3 DNA,CDR3 protein
TRBV18,NA,few,TRBJ1-5,TGTGCCAGCTCACCTGGGCGGGGGAGGCAGCCCCAGCATTTT,CASSPGRGRQPQHF
TRBV6-5,NA,once,TRBJ2-2,TGTGCCAGCAGTTACGAAGGAGCCGGGGAGCTGTTTTTT,CASSYEGAGELFF
TRBV3-1/TRBV3-2,NA,NA,TRBJ1-4,TGTGCCAGCAGCCAAGAAGGCCGACACCCGAATGAAAAACTGTTTTTT,CASSQEGRHPNEKLFF
TRBV2,NA,NA,TRBJ1-1,TGTGCCAGCAGTGAATGGCAGGGCTCGAACACTGAAGCTTTCTTT,CASSEWQGSNTEAFF
TRBV27,NA,NA,TRBJ2-7,TGTGCCAGCAGTCTCCGGCAGGGGCCCTACGAGCAGTACTTC,CASSLRQGPYEQYF
TRBV19,TRBD1,NA,TRBJ1-5,TGTGCCAGTAGTATCCGTAGACAGGGCCATCAGCCCCAGCATTTT,CASSIRRQGHQPQHF
TRBV27,NA,NA,TRBJ1-2,TGTGCCAGCAGTTTAGGCAGGGCCTATGGCTACACCTTC,CASSLGRAYGYTF
TRBV9,TRBD1,NA,TRBJ2-3,TGTGCCAGCAGCGTGAGGGGACAGCACACAGATACGCAGTATTTT,CASSVRGQHTDTQYF
TRBV30,NA,few,TRBJ1-3,TGTGCCTGGAGTATCGGACAGAGCTCTGGAAACACCATATATTTT,CAWSIGQSSGNTIYF
TRBV6-1,NA,once,TRBJ2-7,TGTGCCAGCAGTGAAGCCCTCTTGGGGGGGCACGAGCAGTACTTC,CASSEALLGGHEQYF
TRBV6-5,TRBD2,NA,TRBJ2-1,TGTGCCAGCAGGCTAGCGGGGTACTACAATGAGCAGTTCTTC,CASRLAGYYNEQFF
TRBV11-2,NA,once,TRBJ1-3,TGTGCCAGCAGCTTAGTAGGGGGTAGTACTGGAAACACCATATATTTT,CASSLVGGSTGNTIYF
TRBV10-1,NA,NA,TRBJ2-3,TGCGCCAGCAGTGAGTTCGTACTGGGGGGTTCGGCAGATACGCAGTATTTT,CASSEFVLGGSADTQYF
TRBV24-1,TRBD2,NA,TRBJ2-1,TGTGCCACCAGTGACCCCACCAGGACTAGCGTTGAGCAGTTCTTC,CATSDPTRTSVEQFF
TRBV7-2,NA,few,TRBJ1-4,TGTGCCAGCAGCTTGTATCTTATAGGGGGGGTTAATGGAAAACTGTTTTTT,CASSLYLIGGVNGKLFF
TRBV7-8,TRBD2,NA,TRBJ2-7,TGTGCCAGCAGCTTGGCGGGACTAGCGGGCCGATCTTTTTACGAGCAGTACTTC,CASSLAGLAGRSFYEQYF
TRBV6-5,NA,NA,TRBJ2-2,TGTGCCAGCAGTTACGAAGGGGTGATCGCCGGGGAGCTGTTTTTT,CASSYEGVIAGELFF
TRBV7-9,NA,NA,TRBJ1-1,TGTGCCAGCAACGACAGGTTCTTGAACACTGAAGCTTTCTTT,CASNDRFLNTEAFF
TRBV28,NA,NA,TRBJ2-1,TGTGCCAGCACCTTCTGGCGGGGGCACTACAATGAGCAGTTCTTC,CASTFWRGHYNEQFF
TRBV3-1/TRBV3-2,NA,few,TRBJ1-1,TGTGCCAGCAGCCAAGGAGGGGGCACTGAAGCTTTCTTT,CASSQGGGTEAFF
TRBV7-8,TRBD1,NA,TRBJ1-2,TGTGCCAGCAGCCCGGGACAGAACTATGGCTACACCTTC,CASSPGQNYGYTF
TRBV19,TRBD1,NA,TRBJ1-4,TGTGCCAGTAGCGAGACAGGGGCCAGAGGGCGAAAACTGTTTTTT,CASSETGARGRKLFF
TRBV27,TRBD1,NA,TRBJ1-1,TGTGCCAGCAGTTTAGCCTGGACAGGGGACACTGAAGCTTTCTTT,CASSLAWTGDTEAFF
TRBV5-1,TRBD2,NA,TRBJ2-1,TGCGCCAGCAGCCCAGGACTAGCGGACTACAATGAGCAGTTCTTC,CASSPGLADYNEQFF
TRBV5-4,TRBD1,NA,TRBJ1-1,TGTGCCAGCAGTCAGACAGGGTTAGGCACTGAAGCTTTCTTT,CASSQTGLGTEAFF
TRBV25-1,NA,once,TRBJ1-6,TGTGCCAGCAGTGAATCCCGGAGCTCCTATAATTCACCCCTCCACTTT,CASSESRSSYNSPLHF
TRBV14,NA,NA,TRBJ1-6,TGTGCCAGCACCTCGGGGGGCTCACCCCTCCACTTT,CASTSGGSPLHF
TRBV7-3,NA,few,TRBJ2-4,TGTGCCAGCAGCTCCGAGCCCTTAGCCAAAAACATTCAGTACTTC,CASSSEPLAKNIQYF
TRBV6-1,NA,NA,TRBJ2-6,TGTGCCAGCAGTGAACGGGAATCCCTAGCTACGACTTTC,CASSERESLATTF
TRBV9,NA,few,TRBJ1-6,TGTGCCAGCAGCGTAGATGCCCAAGGGGGTTCACCCCTCCACTTT,CASSVDAQGGSPLHF
TRBV7-9,NA,NA,TRBJ1-1,TGTGCCAGCAGCTTAGGTCAGGGGTCCCAAGAAGCTTTCTTT,CASSLGQGSQEAFF
TRBV6-5,NA,few,TRBJ1-5,TGTGCCAGCAGTCTCACAGATAGCAATCAGCCCCAGCATTTT,CASSLTDSNQPQHF
TRBV25-1,NA,NA,TRBJ1-1,TGTGCCAGCAGTGGACGGCTCGGCGGAGGGGAGAGGAGCACTGAAGCTTTCTTT,CASSGRLGGGERSTEAFF
TRBV18,NA,NA,TRBJ1-1,TGTGCCAGCTCTCCCCAGGGTTCCCTGAACACTGAAGCTTTCTTT,CASSPQGSLNTEAFF
TRBV12-3/TRBV12-4,NA,few,TRBJ1-5,TGTGCCAGCAGTAGGGGGGGGGCCCAGCATTTT,CASSRGGAQHF
TRBV5-4,TRBD2,NA,TRBJ2-5,TGTGCCAGCAGCCCGAGCGGGGGGGCCGCGGAGACCCAGTACTTC,CASSPSGGAAETQYF
TRBV27,NA,NA,TRBJ2-3,TGTGCCAGCAGTTTAAGGAGGACTAGCACAGATACGCAGTATTTT,CASSLRRTSTDTQYF
TRBV5-1,TRBD2,NA,TRBJ2-3,TGCGCCAGCAGCTTGATCCCTAGCGGGGGCACAGATACGCAGTATTTT,CASSLIPSGGTDTQYF
TRBV5-1,TRBD2,few,TRBJ2-1,TGCGCCAGCACCCGACTAGCGGAAGACGGTGAGCAGTTCTTC,CASTRLAEDGEQFF
TRBV7-8,TRBD1,NA,TRBJ2-5,TGTGCCAGCAGCATGGGGACAGGGGTTGCGGAGACCCAGTACTTC,CASSMGTGVAETQYF